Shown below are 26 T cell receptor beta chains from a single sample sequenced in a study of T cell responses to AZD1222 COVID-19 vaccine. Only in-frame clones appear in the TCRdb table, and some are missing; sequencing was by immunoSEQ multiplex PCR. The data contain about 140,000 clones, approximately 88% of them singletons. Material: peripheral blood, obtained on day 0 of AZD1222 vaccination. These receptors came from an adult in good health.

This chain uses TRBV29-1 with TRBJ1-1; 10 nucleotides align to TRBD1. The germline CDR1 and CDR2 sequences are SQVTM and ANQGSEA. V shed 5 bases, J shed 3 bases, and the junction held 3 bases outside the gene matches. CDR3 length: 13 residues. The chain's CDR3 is CSVLDRGYTEAFF. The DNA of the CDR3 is TGCAGCGTTTTGGACAGGGGGTACACTGAAGCTTTCTTT.

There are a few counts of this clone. The CDR3 nucleotides are TGTGCCAGCAGCTCGTTTTTACGGACTGGAAACACCATATATTTT. Translating it yields CASSSFLRTGNTIYF. The gene calls are TRBV11-2 and TRBJ1-3, with D uncertain. Trimming removed 4 bases from V and 2 bases from J, with 12 bases in between. This CDR3 contains 15 residues. The germline V gene encodes CDR1 SGHAT and CDR2 FQNNGV.

The CDR3 bases are TGTGCCAGCAGCCCTCTGCCAGGGGTGGGCACTGAAGCTTTCTTT. Its translation is CASSPLPGVGTEAFF. The V call is TRBV5-4, the J call TRBJ1-1; D might be TRBD1 (6 bases). CDR1 is SGHNT and CDR2 is YYREEE in the germline V gene (reference sequence). Trimming pared 4 bases from V and 4 bases from J, leaving 17 bases between. The CDR3 has 15 amino acids.

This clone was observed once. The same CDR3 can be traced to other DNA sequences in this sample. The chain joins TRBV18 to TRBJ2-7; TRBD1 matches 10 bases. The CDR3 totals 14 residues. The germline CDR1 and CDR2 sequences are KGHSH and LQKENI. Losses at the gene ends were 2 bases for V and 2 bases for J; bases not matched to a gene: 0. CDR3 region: CASSPGQGAYEQYF. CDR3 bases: TGTGCCAGCTCACCAGGACAGGGGGCCTACGAGCAGTACTTC.

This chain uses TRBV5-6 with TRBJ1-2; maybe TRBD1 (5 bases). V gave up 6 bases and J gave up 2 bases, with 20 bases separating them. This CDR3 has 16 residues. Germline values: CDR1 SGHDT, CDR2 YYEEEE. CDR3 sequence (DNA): TGTGCCAGCATCTCAACAGTCAAGGGGAACAACTATGGCTACACCTTC. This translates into CASISTVKGNNYGYTF.

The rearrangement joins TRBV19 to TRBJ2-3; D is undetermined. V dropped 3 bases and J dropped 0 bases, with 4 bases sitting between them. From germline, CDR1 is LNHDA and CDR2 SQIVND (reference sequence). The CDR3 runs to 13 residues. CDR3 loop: CASSIPSTDTQYF. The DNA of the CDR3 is TGTGCCAGTAGTATTCCTAGCACAGATACGCAGTATTTT.

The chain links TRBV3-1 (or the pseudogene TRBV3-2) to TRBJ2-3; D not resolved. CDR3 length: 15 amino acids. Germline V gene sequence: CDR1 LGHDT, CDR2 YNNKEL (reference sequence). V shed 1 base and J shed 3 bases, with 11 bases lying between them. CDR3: CASSQALVGTDTQYF. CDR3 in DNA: TGTGCCAGCAGCCAAGCCCTTGTGGGGACAGATACGCAGTATTTT.

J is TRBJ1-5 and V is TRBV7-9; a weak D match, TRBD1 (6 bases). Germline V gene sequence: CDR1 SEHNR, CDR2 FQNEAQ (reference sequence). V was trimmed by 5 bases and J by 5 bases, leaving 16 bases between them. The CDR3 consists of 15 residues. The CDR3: CASSPTGSGDQPQHF. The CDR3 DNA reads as TGTGCCAGCAGCCCCACAGGGTCGGGAGATCAGCCCCAGCATTTT. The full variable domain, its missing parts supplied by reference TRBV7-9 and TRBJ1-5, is DTGVSQNPRHKITKRGQNVTFRCDPISEHNRLYWYRQTLGQGPEFLTYFQNEAQLEKSRLLSDRFSAERPKGSFSTLEIQRTEQGDSAMYLCASSPTGSGDQPQHFGDGTRLSIL.

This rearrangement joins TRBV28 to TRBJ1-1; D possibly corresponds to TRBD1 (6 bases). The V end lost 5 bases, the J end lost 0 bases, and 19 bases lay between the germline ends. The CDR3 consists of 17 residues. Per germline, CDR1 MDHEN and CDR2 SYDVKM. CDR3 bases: TGTGCCAGCAGTCGAAACAGGGTGGGGTTGATGAACACTGAAGCTTTCTTT. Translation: CASSRNRVGLMNTEAFF.

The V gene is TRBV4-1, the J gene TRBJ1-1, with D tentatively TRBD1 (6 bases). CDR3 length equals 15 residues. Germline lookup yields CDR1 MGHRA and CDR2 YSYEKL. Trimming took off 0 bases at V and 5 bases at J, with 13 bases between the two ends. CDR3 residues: CASSQDRTGRTEAFF. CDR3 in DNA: TGCGCCAGCAGCCAAGATCGTACAGGGAGGACTGAAGCTTTCTTT.

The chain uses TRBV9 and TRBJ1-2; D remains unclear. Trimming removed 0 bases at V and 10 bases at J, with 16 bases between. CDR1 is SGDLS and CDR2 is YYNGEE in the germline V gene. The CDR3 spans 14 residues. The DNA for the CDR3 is TGTGCCAGCAGCGTAGCTAAGGAGGGTACCGACTACACCTTC. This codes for CASSVAKEGTDYTF.

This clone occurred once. The CDR3 DNA reads as TGTGCCAGCAGCTTAGGCTCGACTAGCGGGGTGGGGGATGAGCAGTTCTTC. This encodes CASSLGSTSGVGDEQFF. This sequence joins TRBV7-9 and TRBJ2-1; TRBD2 agrees at 11 bases. The germline CDR1 and CDR2 sequences are SEHNR and FQNEAQ (reference sequence). V trimming: 1 base; J trimming: 8 bases; junction bases outside the gene matches: 10. This CDR3 region has 17 residues.

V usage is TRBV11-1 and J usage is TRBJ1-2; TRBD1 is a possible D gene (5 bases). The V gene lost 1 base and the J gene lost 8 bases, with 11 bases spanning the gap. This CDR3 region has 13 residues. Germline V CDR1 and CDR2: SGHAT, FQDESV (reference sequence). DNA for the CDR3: TGTGCCAGCAGCTTAGATCAGGGCTTCGGCTACACCTTC. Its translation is CASSLDQGFGYTF.

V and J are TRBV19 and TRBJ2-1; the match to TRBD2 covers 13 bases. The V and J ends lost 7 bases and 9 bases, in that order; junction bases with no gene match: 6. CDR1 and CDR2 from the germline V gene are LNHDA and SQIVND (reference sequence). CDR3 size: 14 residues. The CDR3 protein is CASKWTSGRGEQFF. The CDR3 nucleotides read TGTGCCAGTAAATGGACTAGCGGGAGAGGTGAGCAGTTCTTC.

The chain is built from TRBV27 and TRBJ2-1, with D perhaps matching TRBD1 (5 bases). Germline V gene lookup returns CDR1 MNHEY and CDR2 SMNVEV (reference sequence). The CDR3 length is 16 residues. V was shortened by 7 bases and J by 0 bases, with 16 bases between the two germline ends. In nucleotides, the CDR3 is TGTGCCAGCAACAATGCAGGGTATTTCTCCTACAATGAGCAGTTCTTC. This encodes CASNNAGYFSYNEQFF.

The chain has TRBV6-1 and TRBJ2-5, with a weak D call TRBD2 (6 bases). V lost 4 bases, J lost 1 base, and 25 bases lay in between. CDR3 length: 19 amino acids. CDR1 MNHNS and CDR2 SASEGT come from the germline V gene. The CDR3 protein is CASSADGASGVPVQETQYF. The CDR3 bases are TGTGCCAGCAGTGCCGATGGGGCATCGGGGGTACCTGTCCAAGAGACCCAGTACTTC.

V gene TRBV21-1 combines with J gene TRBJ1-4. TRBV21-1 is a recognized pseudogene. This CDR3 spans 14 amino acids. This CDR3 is CASSKEKGLGGLFF. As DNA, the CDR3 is TGTGCCAGCAGCAAAGAGAAGGGCTTGGGAGGTCTGTTTTTT.

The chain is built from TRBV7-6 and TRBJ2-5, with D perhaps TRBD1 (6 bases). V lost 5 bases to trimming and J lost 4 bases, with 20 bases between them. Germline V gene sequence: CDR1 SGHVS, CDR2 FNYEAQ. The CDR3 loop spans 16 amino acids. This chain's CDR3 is CASSLRNRVLGETQYF. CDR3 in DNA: TGTGCCAGCAGCCTGAGAAACAGGGTCCTGGGAGAGACCCAGTACTTC.

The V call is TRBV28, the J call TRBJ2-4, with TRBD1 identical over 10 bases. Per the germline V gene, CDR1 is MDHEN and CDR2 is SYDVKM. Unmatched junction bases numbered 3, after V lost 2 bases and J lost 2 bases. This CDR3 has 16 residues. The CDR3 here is CASSLGQGVTKNIQYF. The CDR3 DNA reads TGTGCCAGCAGTTTAGGACAGGGGGTTACCAAAAACATTCAGTACTTC.

CDR3 sequence: CASSQDGAGLYYGYTF. CDR3 nucleotide sequence: TGTGCCAGCAGCCAAGATGGGGCAGGCCTCTACTATGGCTACACCTTC. The V and J genes are TRBV3-1 (or the pseudogene TRBV3-2) and TRBJ1-2; D possibly corresponds to TRBD1 (5 bases). Germline CDR1 is LGHDT and CDR2 is YNNKEL (reference sequence). The CDR3 length is 16 residues. V lost 0 bases to trimming and J lost 3 bases, with 14 bases between them.

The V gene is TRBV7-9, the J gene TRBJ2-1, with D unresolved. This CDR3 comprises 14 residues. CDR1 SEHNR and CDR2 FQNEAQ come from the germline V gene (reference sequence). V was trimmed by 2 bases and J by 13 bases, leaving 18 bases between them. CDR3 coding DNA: TGTGCCAGCAGCTTAACGCTAGATCTGTACCTTCAGTTCTTC. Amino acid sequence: CASSLTLDLYLQFF.

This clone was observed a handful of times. CDR3 sequence: CASSFLEYEQYF. As DNA, the CDR3 is TGTGCCAGCAGTTTCTTGGAGTACGAGCAGTACTTC. The rearrangement joins TRBV28 to TRBJ2-7; D ambiguous. The germline V gene encodes CDR1 MDHEN and CDR2 SYDVKM. The V end was cut by 3 bases, the J end by 4 bases, with 7 bases between. The CDR3 spans 12 residues.

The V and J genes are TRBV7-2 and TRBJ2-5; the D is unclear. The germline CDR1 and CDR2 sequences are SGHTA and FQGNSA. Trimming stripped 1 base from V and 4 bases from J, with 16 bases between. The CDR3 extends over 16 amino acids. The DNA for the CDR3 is TGTGCCAGCAGCTTAGGTTTTGGGGTGAGAGTAGAGACCCAGTACTTC. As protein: CASSLGFGVRVETQYF.

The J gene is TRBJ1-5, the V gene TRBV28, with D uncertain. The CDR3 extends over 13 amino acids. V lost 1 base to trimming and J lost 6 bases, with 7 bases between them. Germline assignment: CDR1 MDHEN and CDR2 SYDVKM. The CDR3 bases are TGTGCCAGCAGTTTATCAACGGGTCAGCCCCAGCATTTT. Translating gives CASSLSTGQPQHF. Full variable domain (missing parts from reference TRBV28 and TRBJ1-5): DVKVTQSSRYLVKRTGEKVFLECVQDMDHENMFWYRQDPGLGLRLIYFSYDVKMKEKGDIPEGYSVSREKKERFSLILESASTNQTSMYLCASSLSTGQPQHFGDGTRLSIL.

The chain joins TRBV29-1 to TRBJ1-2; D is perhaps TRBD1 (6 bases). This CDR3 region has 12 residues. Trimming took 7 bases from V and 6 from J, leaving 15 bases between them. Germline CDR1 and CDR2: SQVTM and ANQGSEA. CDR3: CSASTGLNGYTF. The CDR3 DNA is TGCAGCGCTTCGACAGGTTTAAATGGCTACACCTTC. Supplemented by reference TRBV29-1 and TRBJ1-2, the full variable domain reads SAVISQKPSRDICQRGTSLTIQCQVDSQVTMMFWYRQQPGQSLTLIATANQGSEATYESGFVIDKFPISRPNLTFSTLTVSNMSPEDSSIYLCSASTGLNGYTFGSGTRLTVV.

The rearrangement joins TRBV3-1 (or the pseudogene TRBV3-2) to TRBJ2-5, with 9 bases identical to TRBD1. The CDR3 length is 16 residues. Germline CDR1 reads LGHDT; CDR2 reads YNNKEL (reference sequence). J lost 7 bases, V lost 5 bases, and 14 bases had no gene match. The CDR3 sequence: CASSTRMPGQGTTQYF. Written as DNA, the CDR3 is TGTGCCAGCAGCACGAGAATGCCGGGACAGGGCACGACCCAGTACTTC.